The present entry profiles one T cell receptor (beta chain) with its context. Its specificity is not known. Germline V gene lookup returns CDR1 SGHAT and CDR2 FQNNGV. V shed 5 bases and J shed 7 bases, with 24 bases lying between them. There are 17 residues in the CDR3. Regions amplified from RNA transcripts were the TCR beta CDR3 regions. The study used the HTBI primer set for a first-round RT-PCR of the TCR CDR3. MiXCR, run by TCRdb on the multiplex PCR reads, gives a single entry per CDR3 protein. Counted here are some 740,000 distinct CDR3 sequences, around 15% occurring once; the ten biggest clones make up 10%. The data are from a study of T cells in Graves' hyperthyroidism and ophthalmopathy. Regarding the study as a whole: Before onset, by a median of around 6.1 months, the model predicted ophthalmopathy. Blood also showed most of the thyroid clonotypes that were expanded above 0.001.

Patients showing uncontrolled infection, other autoimmune disease, pregnancy or lactation were ineligible. Used for diagnoses were clinical symptoms, serum thyroxine and TRAb, thyroid ultrasound and orbital computed tomography. The chain uses TRBV11-2 and TRBJ2-1; D may match TRBD1 or TRBD2 (5 bases each). Source material: blood. The TCR was taken from a woman between 18 and 29 years old with Graves' hyperthyroidism. This CDR3 reads CASSPRGSLGVGNEQFF. DNA for the CDR3: TGTGCCAGCAGCCCAAGGGGTTCACTAGGGGTGGGGAATGAGCAGTTCTTC.